This entry describes one T cell receptor (beta chain). The data were obtained in a study of blood T cell repertoires in COVID-19. The length of the CDR3 is 15 residues. Germline lookup yields CDR1 SGHTA and CDR2 FQGTGA. V lost 5 bases and J 4 bases, leaving 17 bases between the germline ends. Data came from immunoSEQ multiplex PCR; TCRdb stores just in-frame clones and leaves some out. The repertoire consists of hundreds of thousands of clones, with approximately 83% occurring once and the leading ten covering roughly 1.3%. During active infection, Seattle patients enrolled and were then monitored through disease.

The sequencing input was peripheral blood. This TCR was sampled from a woman aged 30 to 39 with COVID-19, enrolled during active disease. V usage is TRBV7-3 and J usage is TRBJ2-5, with D possibly being TRBD1 (6 bases). CDR3 DNA sequence: TGTGCCAGCAGCCCAACAGGGCTTGAAGGAGAGACCCAGTACTTC. It codes for CASSPTGLEGETQYF.